These 26 T cell receptor beta chains were sequenced from one sample in a study of blood T cells in healthy people across ages. It was with a sample-barcoded 5' primer and a J-beta primer mix that a second PCR of about 6 to 12 cycles was run. In TCRdb, the 5' RACE reads were re-called with MiXCR into one record per CDR3 protein. Counted here are 700,000 to 900,000 distinct CDR3 sequences, less than 70% occurring once; the ten biggest clones make up 40% to 50%. The specimen sequenced was blood. These receptors were taken from an elderly man in good health.

This clonotype was detected only once. This chain uses TRBV3-1 with TRBJ2-1; TRBD2 might be the D (6 bases). The CDR3 sequence is 18 residues long. Trimming pared 2 bases from V and 8 bases from J, leaving 25 bases between. The germline V gene encodes CDR1 LGHDT and CDR2 YNNKEL (reference sequence). The CDR3 DNA follows: TGTGCCAGCAGCCAACTTGTTGTAACTAGTACCACGGGAGATGAGCAGTTCTTC. Its translation: CASSQLVVTSTTGDEQFF.

This clonotype appeared a few times. V gene TRBV5-1 combines with J gene TRBJ2-3; D is unclear. This CDR3 region has 18 residues. Trimming stripped 0 bases from V and 4 bases from J, with 21 bases between. The germline V gene encodes CDR1 SGHRS and CDR2 YFSETQ. CDR3 DNA sequence: TGCGCCAGCAGCTTGGCCTCAAAAGCAGGTCCGTATCCAGATACGCAGTATTTT. It is translated as CASSLASKAGPYPDTQYF.

This CDR3 reads CASSLGLPTGANVLTF. The CDR3 DNA reads as TGTGCCAGCAGCTTAGGTCTCCCAACTGGGGCCAACGTCCTGACTTTC. V usage is TRBV7-2 and J usage is TRBJ2-6, with D hard to call. This CDR3 is built from 16 residues. V lost 1 base to trimming and J lost 2 bases, with 9 bases between them. Germline loops: CDR1 SGHTA, CDR2 FQGNSA.

The CDR3 DNA is TGTGCCAGCAGGGGTGCAACCCAGCGGGGATACGCGTATTTT. It encodes CASRGATQRGYAYF. The rearrangement joins TRBV6-5 to TRBJ2-3; 7 bases agree with TRBD2. The CDR3 loop spans 14 amino acids. The germline V gene encodes CDR1 MNHEY and CDR2 SVGAGI. J was trimmed by 14 bases and V by 6 bases; bases with no gene match: 17.

The DNA of the CDR3 is TGCAGTGCTAGAGATAAGTTGCCCGGGGAGCTGTTTTTT. Translating it yields CSARDKLPGELFF. The rearrangement joins TRBV20-1 to TRBJ2-2; D is uncertain. The CDR3 runs to 13 residues. V dropped 0 bases and J dropped 6 bases, with 8 bases sitting between them. The germline gives CDR1 DFQATT, CDR2 SNEGSKA (reference sequence).

The chain recombines TRBV6-5 with TRBJ2-5, with D perhaps matching TRBD2 (5 bases). CDR3 length: 11 residues. CDR1 and CDR2 (germline): MNHEY, SVGAGI. V was pared by 6 bases and J by 11 bases, with 13 bases between. CDR3 in amino acids: CASSSMREQYF. CDR3 bases: TGTGCCAGCAGCTCCATGAGGGAGCAGTACTTC.

This clonotype was observed a handful of times. V usage is TRBV12-3 or TRBV12-4 and J usage is TRBJ2-7, with D maybe TRBD1 (6 bases). V was cut by 7 bases and J by 1 base, with 20 bases left in between. The CDR3 runs to 16 residues. CDR3 loop: CASTPLGGTPSYEQYF. CDR3 bases: TGTGCCAGCACCCCGCTAGGGGGTACCCCTTCCTACGAGCAGTACTTC.

The chain combines TRBV5-1 with TRBJ2-5; TRBD1 might be the D (6 bases). This CDR3 has 15 residues. Germline V gene lookup returns CDR1 SGHRS and CDR2 YFSETQ. With 6 bases removed from V and 5 bases from J, the gap between germline ends came to 20 bases. The DNA of the CDR3 is TGCGCCAGCACCCTCCGGGCCAACCAGGGGGAGACCCAGTACTTC. It codes for CASTLRANQGETQYF.

V usage is TRBV10-3 and J usage is TRBJ2-3, with 7 bases identical to TRBD1. The ends lost 3 bases at V and 4 bases at J; junction bases unmatched: 10. The CDR3 has 16 residues. Germline CDR1 is ENHRY and CDR2 is SYGVKD. The CDR3 region is CAISDRIGGRPDTQYF. The CDR3 region has the DNA TGTGCCATCAGTGATAGGATAGGGGGCCGCCCAGATACGCAGTATTTT.

The V and J genes are TRBV2 and TRBJ2-3; 8 bases fit TRBD2. The V segment lost 6 bases and the J segment 4 bases; nucleotides outside the gene matches: 9. The CDR3 loop spans 15 amino acids. The V gene's germline CDR1 is SNHLY and CDR2 FYNNEI. CDR3 DNA sequence: TGTGCCAGCAGCCAACCAGCGGGAGCTTCAGATACGCAGTATTTT. Translation: CASSQPAGASDTQYF.

The V and J genes are TRBV19 and TRBJ2-3; 8 nucleotides align to TRBD2. The CDR3 has 15 residues. Germline CDR1 is LNHDA and CDR2 is SQIVND (reference sequence). Trimming removed 7 bases from V and 14 bases from J; junction bases left unmatched: 20. The CDR3 DNA reads as TGTGCCAGTACTAGTAGCGGGATGGGGCACAGATACGCGTATTTT. Translated: CASTSSGMGHRYAYF. The variable domain in full, with the rest retrieved from reference TRBV19 and TRBJ2-3, is DGGITQSPKYLFRKEGQNVTLSCEQNLNHDAMYWYRQDPGQGLRLIYYSQIVNDFQKGDIAEGYSVSREKKESFPLTVTSAQKNPTAFYLCASTSSGMGHRYAYFGPGTRLTVL.

The rearrangement links TRBV19 to TRBJ2-3; D tentatively reads TRBD1 or TRBD2 (5 bases each). Germline V gene lookup returns CDR1 LNHDA and CDR2 SQIVND (reference sequence). This CDR3 contains 15 residues. Trimming left V 7 bases short and J 3 bases short, with 17 bases between. The CDR3 bases are TGTGCCAGTACCGGCCGGGACCAAGAGACAGATACGCAGTATTTT. It is translated as CASTGRDQETDTQYF.

The rearrangement links TRBV27 to TRBJ2-7; D is perhaps TRBD1 (7 bases). Germline V CDR1 and CDR2: MNHEY, SMNVEV (reference sequence). The V end lost 4 bases, the J end lost 0 bases, and 13 bases lay between the germline ends. The CDR3 spans 15 residues. The CDR3: CASSWGDRDSYEQYF. In DNA form, the CDR3 reads TGTGCCAGCAGTTGGGGGGACAGAGACTCCTACGAGCAGTACTTC.

J is TRBJ2-7 and V is TRBV11-2; no firm D call. V gave up 5 bases and J gave up 6 bases, with 8 bases separating them. From germline, CDR1 is SGHAT and CDR2 FQNNGV. CDR3 length equals 11 residues. Here the CDR3 reads CASSPLVEQYF. CDR3 sequence (DNA): TGTGCCAGCAGCCCCTTAGTCGAGCAGTACTTC.

This clonotype has a handful of counts. This rearrangement joins TRBV7-2 to TRBJ1-2; 9 bases are shared with TRBD1. Losses at the gene ends were 5 bases for V and 4 bases for J; bases not matched to a gene: 5. The germline CDR1 and CDR2 sequences are SGHTA and FQGNSA. This CDR3 is built from 14 residues. CDR3 residues: CASSIGQGFYGYTF. The CDR3 DNA reads TGTGCCAGCAGCATAGGACAGGGGTTCTATGGCTACACCTTC.

The chain carries TRBV21-1 and TRBJ2-4; no check of the table's D call, TRBD1, against the DNA was made. TRBV21-1 is labeled a pseudogene. The CDR3 extends over 14 amino acids. CDR3 loop: CASWDRLAKNIQYF. CDR3 nucleotides: TGTGCCAGTTGGGACAGGCTAGCCAAAAACATTCAGTACTTC.

The rearrangement links TRBV6-5 to TRBJ2-1; perhaps TRBD2 as D (6 bases). The CDR3 spans 15 residues. The germline CDR1 and CDR2 sequences are MNHEY and SVGAGI. Trimming cost V 2 bases and J 6 bases, with 14 bases left between them. The CDR3 region has the DNA TGTGCCAGCAGTTACGGGCTAGGAGCGGGCAATGAGCAGTTCTTC. Translated, it gives CASSYGLGAGNEQFF.

This sequence joins TRBV29-1 and TRBJ2-1, with D maybe TRBD2 (5 bases). The CDR3 covers 15 residues. CDR1 and CDR2 from the germline V gene are SQVTM and ANQGSEA. V was clipped by 6 bases and J by 0 bases, with 15 bases between them. As DNA, the CDR3 is TGCAGCGTGACCCCCCTGGGGAGCTCCTACAATGAGCAGTTCTTC. This gives the protein CSVTPLGSSYNEQFF.

This sequence joins TRBV6-5 and TRBJ2-7, with TRBD1 matching over 7 bases. The DNA end lines up better with TRBJ2-5; the J call may be wrong. The CDR3 contains 15 residues. In germline, CDR1 is MNHEY, CDR2 SVGAGI. This CDR3 reads CASSRTATGPETQYF. The CDR3 DNA reads as TGTGCCAGCAGCCGGACCGCGACAGGGCCAGAGACCCAGTACTTC.

The chain uses TRBV7-2 and TRBJ2-1, with D possibly TRBD2 on 6 matching bases. The CDR3 runs to 12 residues. The V and J ends lost 3 bases and 13 bases respectively, with 13 bases between them. Per germline, CDR1 SGHTA and CDR2 FQGNSA. The CDR3: CASSFLGGDQFF. The CDR3 region has the DNA TGTGCCAGCAGCTTTCTGGGCGGGGACCAGTTCTTC.

CDR3 in amino acids: CASSLDQGNRNEQFF. The DNA of the CDR3 is TGTGCCAGCAGCTTGGATCAGGGAAATAGGAATGAGCAGTTCTTC. The V call is TRBV5-5, the J call TRBJ2-1; TRBD1 might be the D (5 bases). Trimming pared 0 bases from V and 7 bases from J, leaving 14 bases between. This CDR3 spans 15 amino acids. Germline V gives CDR1 SGHKS, CDR2 YYEKEE (reference sequence).

The chain employs TRBV27 and TRBJ2-4, with 9 bases that match TRBD2. The ends lost 4 bases at V and 8 bases at J; junction bases unmatched: 21. Germline V lookup: CDR1 MNHEY, CDR2 SMNVEV (reference sequence). The CDR3 loop spans 19 amino acids. The CDR3 sequence is CASSSYYPGLASTADIQYF. The DNA of the CDR3 is TGTGCCAGCAGTTCATACTACCCGGGACTAGCCTCCACGGCGGACATTCAGTACTTC.

The chain is built from TRBV20-1 and TRBJ2-5; D is undetermined. Germline assignment: CDR1 DFQATT and CDR2 SNEGSKA (reference sequence). The V and J ends lost 4 bases and 0 bases respectively, with 6 bases between them. This CDR3 has 12 residues. The CDR3 here is CSANQYQETQYF. The CDR3 DNA reads as TGCAGTGCTAACCAGTACCAAGAGACCCAGTACTTC.

The chain carries TRBV7-3 and TRBJ2-1; 12 bases fit TRBD2. The CDR3 is 19 amino acids. Germline trimming cut 1 base from V and 0 bases from J; bases unmatched to any gene: 7. Per the germline V gene, CDR1 is SGHTA and CDR2 is FQGTGA. This CDR3 reads CASSLKGLAGGPSYNEQFF. The CDR3 DNA reads TGTGCCAGCAGCTTAAAAGGGCTAGCGGGAGGGCCCTCCTACAATGAGCAGTTCTTC. Full variable domain (remainder filled in from reference TRBV7-3 and TRBJ2-1): GAGVSQTPSNKVTEKGKYVELRCDPISGHTALYWYRQSLGQGPEFLIYFQGTGAADDSGLPNDRFFAVRPEGSVSTLKIQRTERGDSAVYLCASSLKGLAGGPSYNEQFFGPGTRLTVL.

The J gene is TRBJ2-7, the V gene TRBV27, with TRBD1 identical over 9 bases. Trimming removed 5 bases from V and 7 bases from J; junction bases left unmatched: 9. Germline CDR1 MNHEY, CDR2 SMNVEV (reference sequence). The CDR3 is 14 residues long. DNA for the CDR3: TGTGCCAGCAGTGGCCGGGACAGGGCTCGAGAGCAGTACTTC. Protein product: CASSGRDRAREQYF.

The chain carries TRBV20-1 and TRBJ1-2, with a tentative D call TRBD1 (5 bases). V lost 5 bases and J 5 bases, leaving 12 bases between the germline ends. The CDR3 sequence is 12 residues long. CDR1 and CDR2 from the germline V gene are DFQATT and SNEGSKA (reference sequence). The DNA for the CDR3 is TGCAGTGCTCAGCGGGGGGGGTATGGCTACACCTTC. Residues: CSAQRGGYGYTF.